This TCR beta chain was found in a study of cytomegalovirus exposure and HLA in healthy donors. Germline lookup yields CDR1 SGHKS and CDR2 YYEKEE (reference sequence). This CDR3 spans 15 amino acids. Deletions cut 0 bases from V and 2 bases from J, with 12 bases between. PCR amplification relied on 60 Vbeta primers (plus 13 Jbeta primers). The repertoire was sequenced with immunoSEQ multiplex PCR; TCRdb's copy has only in-frame clones and lacks some. This repertoire includes roughly 200,000 clones. The sample consisted of PBMCs. The sequence was collected from a man aged 25-40 years in good health and CMV-seronegative. The rearrangement uses TRBV5-5 and TRBJ2-7; possible D gene TRBD1, 6 bases. The chain's CDR3 is CASSLEDSLAYEQYF. The CDR3 coding sequence is TGTGCCAGCAGCTTGGAGGACAGCCTGGCCTACGAGCAGTACTTC.